The sequence of this T cell receptor (beta chain) was determined in a study of T-cell reconstitution after alpha-beta-depleted transplantation in children. Points from the study as a whole: Reports say that about two months after transplant, the alpha-beta T cells came out of several hundred graft clones that had expanded.

The V gene end was trimmed by 0 bases and the J gene end by 5 bases; junction bases not matched to a gene: 3. This CDR3 is built from 14 residues. Looked up from germline, CDR1 is SGHRS and CDR2 is YFSETQ. Unique molecular identifiers were used to barcode this TCRbeta library. In TCRdb, the PCR reads were re-called with MiXCR into one record per CDR3 protein. The table lists hundreds of thousands of distinct CDR3 sequences, approximately 14% of them singletons. This clonotype was seen a handful of times. Its antigen is as yet unknown. This TCR derives from a girl aged 2-9 years with congenital amegakaryocytic thrombocytopenia, due to receive a stem cell transplant. The sample was PBMCs, taken before TCRalphabeta/CD19-depleted stem cell transplant. The rearrangement joins TRBV5-1 to TRBJ2-3, with 7 bases matching TRBD2. The CDR3 DNA sequence: TGCGCCAGCAGCTTGGGGATAGCGGGAGATACGCAGTATTTT. It is translated as CASSLGIAGDTQYF.